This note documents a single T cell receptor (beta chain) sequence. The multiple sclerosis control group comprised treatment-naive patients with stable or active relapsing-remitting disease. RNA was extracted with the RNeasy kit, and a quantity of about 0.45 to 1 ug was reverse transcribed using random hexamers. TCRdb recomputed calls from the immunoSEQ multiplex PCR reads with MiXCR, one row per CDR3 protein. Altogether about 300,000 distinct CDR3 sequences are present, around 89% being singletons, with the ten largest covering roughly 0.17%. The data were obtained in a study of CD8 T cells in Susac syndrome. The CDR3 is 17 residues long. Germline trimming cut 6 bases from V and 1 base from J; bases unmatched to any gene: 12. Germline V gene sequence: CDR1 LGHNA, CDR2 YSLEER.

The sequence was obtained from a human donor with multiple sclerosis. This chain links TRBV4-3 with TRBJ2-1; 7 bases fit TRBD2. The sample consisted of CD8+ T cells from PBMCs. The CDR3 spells CASSHSLAGPSYNEQFF. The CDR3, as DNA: TGCGCCAGCAGTCACTCCTTAGCGGGCCCTTCCTACAATGAGCAGTTCTTC.